The clone carrying this T cell receptor beta chain was observed a few times. Its target is not known. This sample is part of a study of cytomegalovirus exposure and HLA in healthy donors. Whole-study findings and limits: Prior analysis indicated that the majority of TCR beta V segments exhibited productivity approximately 87% or approximately 30% of the time. Cytomegalovirus association was listed for about 180 TCR beta chains.

60 Vbeta and 13 Jbeta primers were used in PCR. Sequencing used immunoSEQ multiplex PCR; TCRdb keeps in-frame clones, though not all of them. The data contain tens of thousands of clones, around 77% of them seen just once; the ten biggest clones take up more than 7%. Healthy bone marrow donors made up the donor group. V was pared by 5 bases and J by 2 bases, with 13 bases between. CDR1 is MNHEY, CDR2 SMNVEV, per germline (reference sequence). The CDR3 is 16 amino acids. The rearrangement uses TRBV27 and TRBJ2-6; maybe TRBD2 (5 bases). This receptor was taken from a woman aged 25-40 years in good health and CMV-seropositive. Material for sequencing was PBMCs. CDR3 in amino acids: CASSADEGAGANVLTF. For the CDR3, the DNA is TGTGCCAGCAGTGCCGACGAGGGCGCTGGGGCCAACGTCCTGACTTTC.